Reported below is one T cell receptor (beta chain). Antigen: not known. These data belong to a study of T cells in Graves' hyperthyroidism and ophthalmopathy. Study results and caveats: Most expanded thyroid clonotypes above 0.001 recurred in blood. Ophthalmopathy and stable hyperthyroidism were told apart by a 13 V-J model.

Diagnostic decisions used clinical symptoms, serum thyroxine and TRAb, thyroid ultrasound and orbital computed tomography. Germline-derived CDR1 and CDR2 are SGHVS and FQNEAQ. V lost 3 bases and J lost 4, with 12 bases in between. The CDR3 is made up of 15 amino acids. Researchers took RNA transcripts and amplified the TCR beta CDR3 regions from them. A first-round RT-PCR of the TCR CDR3 used the HTBI primer set. TCRdb passed the multiplex PCR reads through MiXCR, listing each CDR3 protein once. The table lists more than 500,000 distinct CDR3 sequences, about 43% of them singletons. Sequenced input: peripheral blood or thyroid tissue (not recorded which). The sequence derives from an adult woman with Graves' disease, either hyperthyroidism or ophthalmopathy (not recorded which). This rearrangement joins TRBV7-8 to TRBJ2-2; weak D call: TRBD1 (6 bases). The CDR3 nucleotides are TGTGCCAGCAGCTTGGTGGGACAAAGCACCGGGGAGCTGTTTTTT. Translation: CASSLVGQSTGELFF. Variable domain in full (rest from reference TRBV7-8 and TRBJ2-2): GAGVSQSPRYKVAKRGQDVALRCDPISGHVSLFWYQQALGQGPEFLTYFQNEAQLDKSGLPSDRFFAERPEGSVSTLKIQRTQQEDSAVYLCASSLVGQSTGELFFGEGSRLTVL.